Listed below are T cell receptor beta chains from one sample, sequenced in a study of T cell responses to AZD1222 COVID-19 vaccine. Profiling relied on immunoSEQ multiplex PCR, and the TCRdb table lists in-frame clones only, not all of them. Of over 110,000 clones in the sample, approximately 94% were seen once. The specimen comprised peripheral blood, sampled on day 0 of AZD1222 vaccination. These receptor sequences come from an adult in good health. Each CDR3 is given without its conserved first and last residue.

j_call: TRBJ2-3; v_call: TRBV2; cdr3_aa: ASSPPGQATRGDTQY
j_call: TRBJ1-6; v_call: TRBV6-5; cdr3_aa: ASSGGAALH
j_call: TRBJ2-7; v_call: TRBV2; cdr3_aa: ASSESGYEQY
j_call: TRBJ2-1; v_call: TRBV20-1; cdr3_aa: SARLESREF
j_call: TRBJ2-2; v_call: TRBV11-2; cdr3_aa: ASSSGQGAYTGELF
j_call: TRBJ1-1; v_call: TRBV5-1; cdr3_aa: ASSLSTVLTMNTEAF
j_call: TRBJ1-2; v_call: TRBV28; cdr3_aa: ASSLPRVTDGYT
j_call: TRBJ2-2; v_call: TRBV28; cdr3_aa: ASSFQGQGLAGRDTGELF
j_call: TRBJ1-4; v_call: TRBV5-1; cdr3_aa: ASSLDLATNEKLF
j_call: TRBJ2-1; v_call: TRBV11-3; cdr3_aa: ASSLRMTGGAYNEQF
j_call: TRBJ2-7; v_call: TRBV7-8; cdr3_aa: ASSLGPTTSYEQY
j_call: TRBJ2-3; v_call: TRBV6-2/TRBV6-3; cdr3_aa: ASSYSDTQY
j_call: TRBJ1-4; v_call: TRBV6-5; cdr3_aa: ASSYGEKLF
j_call: TRBJ2-7; v_call: TRBV7-8; cdr3_aa: ASSLGTGYEQY
j_call: TRBJ2-6; v_call: TRBV7-8; cdr3_aa: ASSSDQATSGANVLT
j_call: TRBJ2-3; v_call: TRBV5-1; cdr3_aa: ASSVGGSSTDTQY
j_call: TRBJ2-2; v_call: TRBV11-3; cdr3_aa: ASSARTGGTGELF
j_call: TRBJ1-4; v_call: TRBV7-2; cdr3_aa: ASSLDRGSEKLF
j_call: TRBJ2-3; v_call: TRBV5-1; cdr3_aa: ASSDEIHGGREDTQY
j_call: TRBJ2-7; v_call: TRBV27; cdr3_aa: ASSLRDSGYEQY
j_call: TRBJ2-7; v_call: TRBV7-9; cdr3_aa: ASCNPISGRPYEQY
j_call: TRBJ1-5; v_call: TRBV6-2/TRBV6-3; cdr3_aa: ASSYERSSNQPQH
j_call: TRBJ1-1; v_call: TRBV11-1; cdr3_aa: ASSLGLGELNTEAF
j_call: TRBJ1-1; v_call: TRBV7-9; cdr3_aa: ASSSKTGGNTEAF
j_call: TRBJ2-3; v_call: TRBV19; cdr3_aa: ASSASGGPDTQY
j_call: TRBJ1-1; v_call: TRBV28; cdr3_aa: ASNRGVRTEAF
j_call: TRBJ2-7; v_call: TRBV19; cdr3_aa: ASSTHRKYEQY
j_call: TRBJ2-7; v_call: TRBV4-3; cdr3_aa: ASSQALAEHYEQY
j_call: TRBJ2-2; v_call: TRBV6-5; cdr3_aa: ASSYVGGAGELF
j_call: TRBJ1-5; v_call: TRBV2; cdr3_aa: ASTRGEGNQPQH
j_call: TRBJ1-2; v_call: TRBV24-1; cdr3_aa: ATSSQGLDYT